Sequencing of this T cell receptor beta chain was carried out in a study of blood T cells in healthy people across ages. Study-level points and caveats: Older individuals had lower TCR beta diversity per million T cells (the decline was roughly linear).

Healthy Caucasian individuals from Russia aged roughly 6 to 90 served as donors. As concerns this clonotype: Its antigen is still unknown.

Using a J-beta primer mix together with a sample-barcoded 5' primer, a second PCR was run for about 6 to 11 cycles. A 12-random-nucleotide template-switch adaptor tagged each cDNA molecule. MiXCR was run by TCRdb on the 5' RACE reads, yielding one entry per CDR3 protein. Among about 1.8 million distinct CDR3 sequences listed, roughly 49% were seen once. The specimen sequenced was blood. The sequence was obtained from a woman between 40 and 50 years old in good health.

Here the CDR3 reads CASSLTPGYEQFF. CDR3 sequence (DNA): TGTGCCAGCAGCTTAACGCCGGGGTACGAGCAGTTCTTC. This chain uses TRBV7-2 with TRBJ2-1; D might be TRBD2 (5 bases). V was clipped by 2 bases and J by 10 bases, with 12 bases between them. CDR1 and CDR2 (germline): SGHTA, FQGNSA. The CDR3 totals 13 residues.